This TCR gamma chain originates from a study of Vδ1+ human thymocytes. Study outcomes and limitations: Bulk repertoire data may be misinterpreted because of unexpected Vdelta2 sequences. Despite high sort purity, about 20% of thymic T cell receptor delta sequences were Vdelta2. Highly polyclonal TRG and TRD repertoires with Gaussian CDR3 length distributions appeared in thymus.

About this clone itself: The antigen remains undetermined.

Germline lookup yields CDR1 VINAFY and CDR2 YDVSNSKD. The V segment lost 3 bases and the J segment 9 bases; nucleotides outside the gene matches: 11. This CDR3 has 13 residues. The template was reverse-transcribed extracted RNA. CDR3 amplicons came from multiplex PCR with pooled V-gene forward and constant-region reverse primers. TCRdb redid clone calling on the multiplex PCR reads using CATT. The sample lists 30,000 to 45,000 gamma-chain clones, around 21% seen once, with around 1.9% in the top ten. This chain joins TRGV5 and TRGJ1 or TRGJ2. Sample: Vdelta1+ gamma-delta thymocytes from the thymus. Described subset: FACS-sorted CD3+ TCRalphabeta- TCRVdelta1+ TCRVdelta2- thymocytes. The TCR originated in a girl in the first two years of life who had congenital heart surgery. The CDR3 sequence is CATWDHKHSKKLF. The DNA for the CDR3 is TGTGCCACCTGGGACCATAAGCATAGTAAGAAACTCTTT.